This TCR beta chain stems from a study of cytomegalovirus exposure and HLA in healthy donors. Study-level points and caveats: Some V segments could not be told apart, so they were left out, TRBV6-2 and TRBV6-3 among them. Trimming of TCR beta V- and J-genes showed a link, identified in a later analysis, to a missense DCLRE1C variant. Another analysis was done later, and it associated roughly 15,000 TCR beta sequences with HLA alleles at 0.05 false discovery rate. In an earlier analysis, in around 590 donors, most V segments appeared productive either ~87% or ~30% of the time.

V lost 1 base and J lost 4, with 10 bases in between. CDR1 and CDR2 (germline): SGHDN, FVKESK. The CDR3 has 14 amino acids. Both 60 Vbeta primers and 13 Jbeta primers went into the PCR. Method: immunoSEQ multiplex PCR; TCRdb's copy keeps in-frame clones and lacks some. The repertoire holds 150,000 to 200,000 clones, roughly three quarters seen once, with around 4.6% in the top ten. With regard to this clone: No antigen is known for it.

The chain links TRBV14 to TRBJ2-5; D is perhaps TRBD2 (5 bases). Source material: PBMCs. The receptor was isolated from a man younger than 35 in good health and CMV-seropositive. The CDR3 DNA sequence: TGTGCCAGCAGCCAAGTTGCGGGTCCAGAGACCCAGTACTTC. Amino acid sequence: CASSQVAGPETQYF.